The following is a T cell receptor (beta chain) sequence with its context. This entry is derived from a study of shared clonotypes between healthy human individuals. DNA at 200 ng, around 30,000 T cell genomes, went into sorted-subset replicate PCRs. Sequencing was performed with immunoSEQ multiplex PCR; in TCRdb, only in-frame clones are kept and a portion is missing. Of around 690,000 clones in the sample, about 92% were seen once. This CDR3 comprises 15 residues. CDR1 SGHAT and CDR2 FQNNGV come from the germline V gene. V lost 3 bases and J 2 bases, leaving 13 bases between the germline ends. The sample taken for sequencing was memory CD8+ T cells from PBMCs. Subset indicated: CD45RO+ cells pooled with CCR7-negative TemRA cells. This sequence was found in a man in his late teens or twenties in good health. Some clones in this sample may be carry-over from other donors' samples. This sequence joins TRBV11-2 and TRBJ2-5; TRBD2 is a possible D gene (6 bases). CDR3 DNA: TGTGCCAGCAGCTTCGTTATGGCGGGGCAAGAGACCCAGTACTTC. Protein sequence: CASSFVMAGQETQYF.